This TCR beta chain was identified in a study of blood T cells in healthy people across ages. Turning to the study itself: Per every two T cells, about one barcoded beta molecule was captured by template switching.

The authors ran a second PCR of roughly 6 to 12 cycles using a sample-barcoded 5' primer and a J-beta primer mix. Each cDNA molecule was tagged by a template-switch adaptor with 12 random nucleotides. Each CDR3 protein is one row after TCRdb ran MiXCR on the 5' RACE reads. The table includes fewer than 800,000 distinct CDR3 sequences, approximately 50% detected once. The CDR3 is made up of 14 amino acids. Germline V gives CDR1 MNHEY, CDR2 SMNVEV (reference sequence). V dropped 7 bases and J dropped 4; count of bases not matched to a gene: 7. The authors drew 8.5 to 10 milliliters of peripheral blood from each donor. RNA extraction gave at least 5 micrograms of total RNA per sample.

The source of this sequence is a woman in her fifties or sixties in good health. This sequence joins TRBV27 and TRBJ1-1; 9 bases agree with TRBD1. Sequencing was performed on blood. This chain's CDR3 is CASKPGQGATEAFF. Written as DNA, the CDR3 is TGTGCCAGCAAACCGGGACAGGGAGCCACTGAAGCTTTCTTT.